The 9 T cell receptor beta chains listed next were all sequenced from one sample in a study of blood T cell repertoires in COVID-19. The method was immunoSEQ multiplex PCR; TCRdb's version includes in-frame clones alone and lacks a portion of them. The repertoire includes approximately 500,000 clones, about 89% of them detected once, and about 8% sits in the top ten. Sequenced input: peripheral blood. These receptors were collected from a woman aged 45-65 years with COVID-19, enrolled during active disease.

The rearrangement links TRBV5-4 to TRBJ1-1; D is undetermined. The CDR3 has 12 residues. Trimming took off 0 bases at V and 6 bases at J, with 6 bases between the two ends. Germline values: CDR1 SGHNT, CDR2 YYREEE (reference sequence). The CDR3 loop reads CASSLAGSEAFF. The CDR3, as DNA: TGTGCCAGCAGCTTGGCGGGATCTGAAGCTTTCTTT.

The chain links TRBV9 to TRBJ1-6, with D possibly matching TRBD1 (5 bases). The V gene lost 5 bases and the J gene lost 7 bases, with 19 bases spanning the gap. The CDR3 totals 16 residues. Germline V gene data show CDR1 as SGDLS and CDR2 as YYNGEE. The CDR3 protein is CASSGGGIISNSPLHF. CDR3 bases: TGTGCCAGCAGTGGGGGGGGTATTATATCGAATTCACCCCTCCACTTT.

V usage is TRBV18 and J usage is TRBJ2-5; 14 nucleotides align to TRBD2. The germline V gene encodes CDR1 KGHSH and CDR2 LQKENI. Trimming took 3 bases from V and 0 from J; bases not matched to a gene: 9. The CDR3 sequence is 19 residues long. The CDR3 DNA reads as TGTGCCAGCTCACCCTCCGGACTAGCGGGGGGCCTGTACCAAGAGACCCAGTACTTC. This sequence encodes CASSPSGLAGGLYQETQYF.

This chain connects TRBV9 to TRBJ2-7, with TRBD2 identical over 12 bases. The trim removed 0 bases at V and 5 bases at J, leaving 6 bases unmatched. This CDR3 spans 16 amino acids. Germline V lookup: CDR1 SGDLS, CDR2 YYNGEE. CDR3 DNA sequence: TGTGCCAGCAGCGTAGAGCTAGCGGGGGGGAAGAACGAGCAGTACTTC. Translated, it gives CASSVELAGGKNEQYF.

The J gene is TRBJ2-2, the V gene TRBV24-1, with 8 bases matching TRBD1. V shed 3 bases, J shed 0 bases, and the junction held 2 bases outside the gene matches. The CDR3 extends over 16 amino acids. CDR1 and CDR2 from the germline V gene are KGHDR and SFDVKD. CDR3 in amino acids: CATSDLDRANTGELFF. As DNA, the CDR3 is TGTGCCACCAGTGATCTGGACAGGGCGAACACCGGGGAGCTGTTTTTT.

This chain uses TRBV5-1 with TRBJ1-6, with D possibly matching TRBD1 (5 bases). Germline assignment: CDR1 SGHRS and CDR2 YFSETQ. V was shortened by 6 bases and J by 7 bases, with 17 bases between the two germline ends. The CDR3 totals 15 residues. The CDR3 sequence: CASTPSRGGNSPLHF. The CDR3 DNA sequence: TGCGCCAGCACTCCATCCCGGGGGGGGAATTCACCCCTCCACTTT.

The J gene is TRBJ2-5, the V gene TRBV6-5, with a possible D match to TRBD2 (6 bases). CDR3 size: 11 residues. Trimming took 7 bases from V and 5 from J, leaving 8 bases between them. The germline gives CDR1 MNHEY, CDR2 SVGAGI. CDR3 coding DNA: TGTGCCAGCACCGCGGGGGAGACCCAGTACTTC. It specifies CASTAGETQYF.

The chain uses TRBV9 and TRBJ1-1; D gene uncertain. This CDR3 is 14 amino acids long. Per germline, CDR1 SGDLS and CDR2 YYNGEE. V was cut by 0 bases and J by 7 bases, with 13 bases left in between. In DNA, the CDR3 is TGTGCCAGCAGCGTAGCCTGGGCCCCCAGTGAAGCTTTCTTT. Protein: CASSVAWAPSEAFF. The entire variable domain, with the rest obtained from reference TRBV9 and TRBJ1-1, is as follows: DSGVTQTPKHLITATGQRVTLRCSPRSGDLSVYWYQQSLDQGLQFLIQYYNGEERAKGNILERFSAQQFPDLHSELNLSSLELGDSALYFCASSVAWAPSEAFFGQGTRLTVV.

The chain uses TRBV6-1 and TRBJ1-1, with a weak D call TRBD1 (6 bases). The CDR3 runs 17 residues. Trimming left V 0 bases short and J 1 base short, with 15 bases between. Germline CDR1 is MNHNS and CDR2 is SASEGT. In DNA form, the CDR3 reads TGTGCCAGCAGTGAAGCATATCAGGGGCTGGGGAACACTGAAGCTTTCTTT. Translated, it gives CASSEAYQGLGNTEAFF.